This T cell receptor beta chain was identified in a study of blood T cell repertoires in COVID-19. At the level of the study: The study drew acute and convalescent COVID-19 samples from the United States, Italy and Spain. PBMCs, B-cell-depleted T cells, or T cells provided the cDNA or gDNA that made up the material.

Original processing methods: By means of reference gene primer amplification, nucleated cell counts were estimated. This table comes from immunoSEQ multiplex PCR, and its TCRdb copy is limited to in-frame clones, with some not included. For V, J and clone size, that table is used; D and trimming come from the DNA. The table shows around 130,000 clones, with about 85% occurring only once. CDR3 length: 16 residues. Per germline, CDR1 MDHEN and CDR2 SYDVKM. V was shortened by 0 bases and J by 4 bases, with 12 bases between the two germline ends. Sequencing was performed on peripheral blood. The source is a man between 60 and 70 years old with acute or convalescent COVID-19. This chain uses TRBV28 with TRBJ1-4, with a possible D match to TRBD1 (5 bases). The CDR3 is CASSLWGRGRNEKLFF. Here the CDR3 DNA reads TGTGCCAGCAGTTTATGGGGGAGGGGACGTAATGAAAAACTGTTTTTT.